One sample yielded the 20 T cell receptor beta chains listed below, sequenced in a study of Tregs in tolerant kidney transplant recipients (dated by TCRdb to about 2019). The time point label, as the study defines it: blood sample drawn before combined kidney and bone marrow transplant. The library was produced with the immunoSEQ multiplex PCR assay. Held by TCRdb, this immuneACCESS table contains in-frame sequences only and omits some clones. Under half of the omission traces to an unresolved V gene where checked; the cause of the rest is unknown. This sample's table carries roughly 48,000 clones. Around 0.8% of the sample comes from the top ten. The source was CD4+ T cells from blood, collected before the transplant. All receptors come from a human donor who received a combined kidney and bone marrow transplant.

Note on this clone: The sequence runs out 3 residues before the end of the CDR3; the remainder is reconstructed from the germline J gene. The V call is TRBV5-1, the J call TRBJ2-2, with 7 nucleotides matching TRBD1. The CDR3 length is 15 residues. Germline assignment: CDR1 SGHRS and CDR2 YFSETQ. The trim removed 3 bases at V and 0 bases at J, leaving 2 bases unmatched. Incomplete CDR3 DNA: TGCGCCAGCAGCTCCGGGACAGCGAACACCGGGGAG. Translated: CASSSGTANTGE. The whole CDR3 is CASSSGTANTGELFF.

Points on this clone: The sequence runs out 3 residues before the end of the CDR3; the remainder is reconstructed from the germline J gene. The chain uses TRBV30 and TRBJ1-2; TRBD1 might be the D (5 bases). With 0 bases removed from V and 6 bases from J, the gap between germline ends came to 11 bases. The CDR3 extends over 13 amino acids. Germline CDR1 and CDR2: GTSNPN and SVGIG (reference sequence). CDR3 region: CAWSVRGEDGYTF. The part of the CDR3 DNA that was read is TGTGCCTGGAGTGTAAGGGGTGAGGATGGC.

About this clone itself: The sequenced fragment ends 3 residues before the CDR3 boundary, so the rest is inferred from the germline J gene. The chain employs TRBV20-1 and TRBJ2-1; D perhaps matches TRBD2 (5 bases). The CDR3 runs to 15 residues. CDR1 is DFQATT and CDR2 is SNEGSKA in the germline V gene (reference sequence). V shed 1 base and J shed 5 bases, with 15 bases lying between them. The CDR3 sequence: CSARGVLAPDNEQFF. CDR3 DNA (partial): TGCAGTGCTAGAGGAGTCCTAGCTCCCGACAATGAG.

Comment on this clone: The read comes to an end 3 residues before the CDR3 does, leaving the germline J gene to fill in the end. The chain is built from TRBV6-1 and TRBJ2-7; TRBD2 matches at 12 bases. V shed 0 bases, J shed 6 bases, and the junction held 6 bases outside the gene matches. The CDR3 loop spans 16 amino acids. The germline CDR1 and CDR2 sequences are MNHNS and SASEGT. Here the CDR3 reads CASSEARLLAGGEQYF. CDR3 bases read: TGTGCCAGCAGTGAAGCGAGACTACTAGCGGGGGGCGAG.

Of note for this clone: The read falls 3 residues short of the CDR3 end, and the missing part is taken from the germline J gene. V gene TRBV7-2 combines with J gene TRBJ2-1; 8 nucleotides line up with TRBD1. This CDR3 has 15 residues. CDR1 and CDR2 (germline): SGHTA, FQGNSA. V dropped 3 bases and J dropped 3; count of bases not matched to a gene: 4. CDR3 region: CASSLGGQDYNEQFF. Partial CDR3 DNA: TGTGCCAGCAGCTTGGGGGGACAGGACTACAATGAG. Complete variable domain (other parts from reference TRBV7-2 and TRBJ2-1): GAGVSQSPSNKVTEKGKDVELRCDPISGHTALYWYRQSLGQGLEFLIYFQGNSAPDKSGLPSDRFSAERTGGSVSTLTIQRTQQEDSAVYLCASSLGGQDYNEQFFGPGTRLTVL.

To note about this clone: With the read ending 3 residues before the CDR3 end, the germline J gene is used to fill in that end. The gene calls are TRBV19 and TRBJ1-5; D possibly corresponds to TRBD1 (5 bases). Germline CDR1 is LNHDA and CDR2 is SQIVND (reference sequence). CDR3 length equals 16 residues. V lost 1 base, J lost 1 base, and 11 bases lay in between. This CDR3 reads CASSIVGGASNQPQHF. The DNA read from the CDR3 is TGTGCCAGTAGTATAGTTGGAGGGGCCAGCAATCAGCCC. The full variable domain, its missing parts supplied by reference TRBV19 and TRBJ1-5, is DGGITQSPKYLFRKEGQNVTLSCEQNLNHDAMYWYRQDPGQGLRLIYYSQIVNDFQKGDIAEGYSVSREKKESFPLTVTSAQKNPTAFYLCASSIVGGASNQPQHFGDGTRLSIL.

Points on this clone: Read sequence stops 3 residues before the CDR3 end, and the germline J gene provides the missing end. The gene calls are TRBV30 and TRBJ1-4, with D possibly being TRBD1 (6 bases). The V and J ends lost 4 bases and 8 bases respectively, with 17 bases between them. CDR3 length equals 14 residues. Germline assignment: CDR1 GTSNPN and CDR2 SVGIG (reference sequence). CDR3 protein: CAWKGDARREKLFF. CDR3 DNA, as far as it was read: TGTGCCTGGAAGGGGGACGCTAGGAGGGAAAAA.

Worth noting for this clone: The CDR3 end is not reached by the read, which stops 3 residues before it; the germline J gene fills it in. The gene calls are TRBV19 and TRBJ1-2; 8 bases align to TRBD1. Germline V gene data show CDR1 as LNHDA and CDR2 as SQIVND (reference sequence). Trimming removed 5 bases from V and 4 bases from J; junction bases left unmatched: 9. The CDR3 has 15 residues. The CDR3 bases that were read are TGTGCCAGTAGTCCCACAGGGGGGGACCTCTATGGC. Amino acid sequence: CASSPTGGDLYG. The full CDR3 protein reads CASSPTGGDLYGYTF. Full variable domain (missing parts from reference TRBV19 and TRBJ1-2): DGGITQSPKYLFRKEGQNVTLSCEQNLNHDAMYWYRQDPGQGLRLIYYSQIVNDFQKGDIAEGYSVSREKKESFPLTVTSAQKNPTAFYLCASSPTGGDLYGYTFGSGTRLTVV.

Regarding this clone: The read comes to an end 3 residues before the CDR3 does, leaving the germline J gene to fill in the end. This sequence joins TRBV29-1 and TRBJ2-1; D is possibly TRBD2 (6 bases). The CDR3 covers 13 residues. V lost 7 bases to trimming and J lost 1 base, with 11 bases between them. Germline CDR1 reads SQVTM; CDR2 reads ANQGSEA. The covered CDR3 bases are TGCAGCGCCTCAGGGAGGTCCTACAATGAG. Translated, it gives CSASGRSYNE. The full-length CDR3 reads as CSASGRSYNEQFF.

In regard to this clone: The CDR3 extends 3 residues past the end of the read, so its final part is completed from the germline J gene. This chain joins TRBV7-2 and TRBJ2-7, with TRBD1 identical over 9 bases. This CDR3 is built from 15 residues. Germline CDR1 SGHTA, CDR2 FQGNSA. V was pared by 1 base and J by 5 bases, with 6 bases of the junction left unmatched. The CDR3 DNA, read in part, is TGTGCCAGCAGCTTAGTGGGACAGGGCCTCCACGAG. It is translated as CASSLVGQGLHE. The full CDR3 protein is CASSLVGQGLHEQYF.

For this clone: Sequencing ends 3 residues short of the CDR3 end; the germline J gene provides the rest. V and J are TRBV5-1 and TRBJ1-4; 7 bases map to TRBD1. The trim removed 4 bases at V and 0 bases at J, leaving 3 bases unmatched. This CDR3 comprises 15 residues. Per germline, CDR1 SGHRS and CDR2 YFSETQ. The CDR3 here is CASSRGTATNEKLFF. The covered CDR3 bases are TGCGCCAGCAGCAGGGGGACAGCAACTAATGAAAAA.

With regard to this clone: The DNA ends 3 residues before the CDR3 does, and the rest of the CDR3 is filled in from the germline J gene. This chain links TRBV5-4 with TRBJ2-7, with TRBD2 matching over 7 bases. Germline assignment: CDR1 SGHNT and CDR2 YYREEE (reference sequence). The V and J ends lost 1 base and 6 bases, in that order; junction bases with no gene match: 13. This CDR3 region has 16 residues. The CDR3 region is CASSLRTWAGVPEQYF. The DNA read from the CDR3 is TGTGCCAGCAGCTTGAGGACCTGGGCGGGAGTGCCCGAG. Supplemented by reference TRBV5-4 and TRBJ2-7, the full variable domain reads ETGVTQSPTHLIKTRGQQVTLRCSSQSGHNTVSWYQQALGQGPQFIFQYYREEENGRGNFPPRFSGLQFPNYSSELNVNALELDDSALYLCASSLRTWAGVPEQYFGPGTRLTVT.

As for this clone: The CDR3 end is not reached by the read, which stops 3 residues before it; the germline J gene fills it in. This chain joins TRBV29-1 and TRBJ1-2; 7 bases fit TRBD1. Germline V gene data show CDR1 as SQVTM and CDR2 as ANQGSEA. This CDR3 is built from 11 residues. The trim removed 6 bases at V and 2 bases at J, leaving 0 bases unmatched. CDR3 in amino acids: CSVTGNYGYTF. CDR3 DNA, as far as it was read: TGCAGCGTGACAGGGAACTATGGC.

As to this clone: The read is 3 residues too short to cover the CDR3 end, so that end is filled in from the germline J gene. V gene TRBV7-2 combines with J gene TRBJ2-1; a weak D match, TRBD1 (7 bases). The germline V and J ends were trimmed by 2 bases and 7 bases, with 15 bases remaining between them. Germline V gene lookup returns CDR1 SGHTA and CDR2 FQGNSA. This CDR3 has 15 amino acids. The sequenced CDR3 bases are TGTGCCAGCAGCTTAAGGGCAGGGGGGTTGAATGAG. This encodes CASSLRAGGLNE. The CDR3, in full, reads CASSLRAGGLNEQFF.

Here the CDR3 reads CASSLDREDTEAFF. The covered CDR3 bases are TGCGCCAGCAGCTTGGACAGGGAAGACACTGAA. V is TRBV5-1 and J is TRBJ1-1; D possibly corresponds to TRBD1 (6 bases). Read coverage stops 3 residues before the CDR3 terminus; the germline J gene supplies the remainder. Germline loops: CDR1 SGHRS, CDR2 YFSETQ. This CDR3 comprises 14 residues. Trimming stripped 0 bases from V and 3 bases from J, with 9 bases between.

CDR3 loop: CASSIGLAGTDEQFF. The part of the CDR3 DNA that was read is TGTGCCAGTAGTATAGGTCTGGCGGGTACCGATGAG. The chain carries TRBV19 and TRBJ2-1; weak D call: TRBD2 (5 bases). The read finishes 3 residues shy of the CDR3 end, and the germline J gene is used to complete it. V was shortened by 1 base and J by 8 bases, with 15 bases between the two germline ends. The germline CDR1 and CDR2 sequences are LNHDA and SQIVND (reference sequence). CDR3 length: 15 residues.

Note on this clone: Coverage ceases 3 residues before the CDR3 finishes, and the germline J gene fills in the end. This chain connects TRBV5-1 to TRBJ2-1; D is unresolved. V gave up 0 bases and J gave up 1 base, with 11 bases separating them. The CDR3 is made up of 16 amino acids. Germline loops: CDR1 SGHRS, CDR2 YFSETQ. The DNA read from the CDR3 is TGCGCCAGCAGCTTGGGTTGGCCTAGTTCCTACAATGAG. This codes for CASSLGWPSSYNE. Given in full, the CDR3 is CASSLGWPSSYNEQFF.

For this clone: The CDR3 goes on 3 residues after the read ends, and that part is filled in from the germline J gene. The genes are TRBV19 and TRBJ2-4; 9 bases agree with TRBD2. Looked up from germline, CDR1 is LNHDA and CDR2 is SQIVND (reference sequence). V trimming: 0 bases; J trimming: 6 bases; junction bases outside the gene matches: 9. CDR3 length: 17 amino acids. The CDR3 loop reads CASSIDRLSGSTNIQYF. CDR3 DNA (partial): TGTGCCAGTAGTATAGATCGGCTTAGCGGGAGTACAAACATT.

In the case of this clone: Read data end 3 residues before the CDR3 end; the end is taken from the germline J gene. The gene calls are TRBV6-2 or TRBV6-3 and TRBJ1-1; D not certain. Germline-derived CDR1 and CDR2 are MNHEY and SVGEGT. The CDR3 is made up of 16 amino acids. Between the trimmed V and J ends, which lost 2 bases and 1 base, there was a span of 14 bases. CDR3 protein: CASSYPMRLRNTEAFF. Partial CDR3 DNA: TGTGCCAGCAGTTACCCCATGCGGCTTCGGAACACTGAA.

This CDR3 reads CASSESHQGDRNSPLHF. CDR3 DNA (partial): TGTGCCAGCAGTGAATCGCATCAGGGGGATCGTAATTCACCC. The chain uses TRBV6-1 and TRBJ1-6, with 7 bases lining up with TRBD1. The CDR3 is cut off 3 residues early in the read; its end comes from the germline J gene. V was pared by 2 bases and J by 6 bases, with 10 bases of the junction left unmatched. CDR1 is MNHNS and CDR2 is SASEGT in the germline V gene. The CDR3 covers 17 residues.